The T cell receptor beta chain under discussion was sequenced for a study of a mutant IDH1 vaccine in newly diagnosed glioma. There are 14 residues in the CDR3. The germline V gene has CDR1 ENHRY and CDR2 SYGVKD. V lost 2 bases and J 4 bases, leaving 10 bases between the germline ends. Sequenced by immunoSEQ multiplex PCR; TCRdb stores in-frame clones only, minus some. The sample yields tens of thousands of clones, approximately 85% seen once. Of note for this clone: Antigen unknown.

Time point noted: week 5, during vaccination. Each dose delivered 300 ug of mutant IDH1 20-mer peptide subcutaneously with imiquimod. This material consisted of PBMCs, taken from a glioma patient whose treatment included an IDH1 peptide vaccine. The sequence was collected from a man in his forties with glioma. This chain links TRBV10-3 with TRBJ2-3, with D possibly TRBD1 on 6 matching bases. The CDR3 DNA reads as TGTGCCATCAGTGAGACAGGGATCGCAGATACGCAGTATTTT. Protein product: CAISETGIADTQYF.